The 5 T cell receptor beta chains in this list originate from one sample, sequenced in a study of blood T cell repertoires in COVID-19. Assay: immunoSEQ multiplex PCR; the TCRdb copy retains only in-frame clones and omits some. The sample has 150,000 to 200,000 clones; roughly 90% are singletons. Sequencing was performed on peripheral blood. The source is a man between 60 and 70 years old with active or convalescent COVID-19.

This clone was counted a single time. The genes are TRBV6-5 and TRBJ2-7, with D perhaps TRBD1 (5 bases). Germline V gives CDR1 MNHEY, CDR2 SVGAGI. The CDR3 spans 16 residues. V was cut by 0 bases and J by 0 bases, with 12 bases left in between. The CDR3 sequence is CASSYSSDRYSYEQYF. CDR3 coding DNA: TGTGCCAGCAGTTACTCCAGTGACAGATACTCCTACGAGCAGTACTTC.

V usage is TRBV12-5 and J usage is TRBJ1-2; 9 bases are a match to TRBD1. This CDR3 has 13 residues. Unmatched junction bases numbered 4, after V lost 4 bases and J lost 7 bases. CDR1 LGHNT and CDR2 FRNRAP come from the germline V gene. The CDR3 DNA sequence: TGTGCTAGTGGTTGGGGACAGGGTAGTGGCTACACCTTC. Its translation: CASGWGQGSGYTF.

This chain connects TRBV10-2 to TRBJ1-5; D is undetermined. The CDR3 length is 15 residues. Germline CDR1 and CDR2: WSHSY and SAAADI. The V end was cut by 5 bases, the J end by 3 bases, with 14 bases between. CDR3 nucleotide sequence: TGCGCCAGCAGTTCCGGTACAGTTTTCAATCAGCCCCAGCATTTT. Translated: CASSSGTVFNQPQHF.

The rearrangement uses TRBV2 and TRBJ2-5; TRBD2 agrees at 11 bases. The CDR3 runs to 15 residues. V shed 4 bases and J 5 bases; nucleotides not matched to a gene: 6. From germline, CDR1 is SNHLY and CDR2 FYNNEI. Written as DNA, the CDR3 is TGTGCCAGCAGTGGTAGCGGGGGGGCTCGGGAGACCCAGTACTTC. Protein product: CASSGSGGARETQYF.

The chain links TRBV6-2 or TRBV6-3 to TRBJ2-4; D unclear. CDR3 length equals 16 residues. V lost 5 bases to trimming and J lost 1 base, with 15 bases between them. Per germline, CDR1 MNHEY and CDR2 SVGEGT. The CDR3 nucleotides read TGTGCCAGCAGTCGTCACACTACTGGGGCCAAAAACATTCAGTACTTC. Translation gives CASSRHTTGAKNIQYF.